This T cell receptor beta chain comes out of a study of blood T cell repertoires in COVID-19. About the study: Samples came from the United States, Italy and Spain, spanning acute and convalescent COVID-19. From T cells, B-cell-depleted T cells, or PBMCs came the material, which was cDNA or gDNA.

Participant ages covered about 18 to 90 years across around 22 US areas. Self-reported history from a screening survey and questionnaire set each donor's cohort. Libraries were prepared by immunoSEQ multiplex PCR; TCRdb keeps only in-frame clonotypes and omits some of them. The data contain 230,000 or so clones, 84% of them seen just once; the ten biggest clones take up around 3.7%. The table lists this clone with a count of one. The CDR3 extends over 13 amino acids. CDR1 is KGHSH, CDR2 LQKENI, per germline. With 3 bases removed from V and 10 bases from J, the gap between germline ends came to 15 bases.

The source of this sequence is a man aged 45-65 years who had recovered from COVID-19. The chain has TRBV18 and TRBJ1-1, with D possibly TRBD1 on 5 matching bases. What was sequenced was PBMCs or T cells enriched from blood (not recorded which). CDR3 residues: CASSPPGGRAAFF. CDR3 in DNA: TGTGCCAGCTCACCCCCGGGGGGACGAGCAGCTTTCTTT.